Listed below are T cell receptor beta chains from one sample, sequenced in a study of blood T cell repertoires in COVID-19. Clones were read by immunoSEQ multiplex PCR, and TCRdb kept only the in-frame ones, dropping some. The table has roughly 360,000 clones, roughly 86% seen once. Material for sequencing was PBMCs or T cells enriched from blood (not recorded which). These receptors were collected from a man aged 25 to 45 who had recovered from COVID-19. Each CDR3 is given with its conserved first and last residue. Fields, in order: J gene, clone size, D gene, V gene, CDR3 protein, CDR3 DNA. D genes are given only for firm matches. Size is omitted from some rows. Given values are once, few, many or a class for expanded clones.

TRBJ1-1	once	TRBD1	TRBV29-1	CSGWTGLNTEAFF	TGCAGCGGATGGACAGGTTTAAACACTGAAGCTTTCTTT
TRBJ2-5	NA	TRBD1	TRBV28	CASSLFLDRAETQYF	TGTGCCAGCAGTTTATTCTTGGACAGGGCAGAGACCCAGTACTTC
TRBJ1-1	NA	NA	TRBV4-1	CASSQPGLRTEAFF	TGCGCCAGCAGCCAGCCAGGGCTTCGCACTGAAGCTTTCTTT
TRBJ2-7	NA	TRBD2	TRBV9	CASSVAGGTIYEQYF	TGTGCCAGCAGCGTAGCTGGGGGGACTATCTACGAGCAGTACTTC
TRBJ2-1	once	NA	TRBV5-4	CASSFHSGNEQFF	TGTGCCAGCAGCTTTCATTCAGGGAACGAGCAGTTCTTC
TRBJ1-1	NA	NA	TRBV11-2	CASSLDGGTNTEAFF	TGTGCCAGCAGCTTAGACGGCGGAACGAACACTGAAGCTTTCTTT
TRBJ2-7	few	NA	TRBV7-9	CASSLQGYEQYF	TGTGCCAGCAGCTTACAGGGCTACGAGCAGTACTTC
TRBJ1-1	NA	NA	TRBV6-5	CASIPLGGTEAFF	TGTGCCAGCATTCCCTTAGGGGGCACTGAAGCTTTCTTT
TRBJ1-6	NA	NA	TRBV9	CASSEGVTYNSPLHF	TGTGCCAGCAGCGAGGGGGTAACCTATAATTCACCCCTCCACTTT
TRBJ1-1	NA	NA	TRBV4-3	CASSQRPGQINTEAFF	TGCGCCAGCAGCCAGCGTCCGGGACAAATTAACACTGAAGCTTTCTTT
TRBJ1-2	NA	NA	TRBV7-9	CASAKGGYGYTF	TGTGCCAGCGCAAAAGGAGGTTATGGCTACACCTTC
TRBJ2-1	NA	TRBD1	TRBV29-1	CSAGTGGAYNEQFF	TGCAGCGCCGGTACAGGGGGCGCCTACAATGAGCAGTTCTTC